This is a list of T cell receptor beta chains from one sample in a study of tumor-infiltrating lymphocytes in oesophageal squamous cell carcinoma. TCRdb ran MiXCR on the PCR reads and lists one entry per CDR3 protein. The table records some 22,000 distinct CDR3 sequences, more than 30% of them present only once. Sequenced sample: esophageal tumor tissue. The receptor source for this set is a male donor with esophageal squamous cell carcinoma. Each CDR3 is given with its conserved first and last residue. D genes are given only for firm matches. Clone size, where shown, is once, few, many, or a class for clones that have expanded.

D gene | clone size | J gene | V gene | CDR3 DNA | CDR3 protein
NA | NA | TRBJ2-1 | TRBV6-2/TRBV6-3 | TGTGCCAGCAGTCAGAGCCCTGGAGGCTCCTACAATGAGCAGTTCTTC | CASSQSPGGSYNEQFF
TRBD1 | many | TRBJ2-7 | TRBV27 | TGTGCCAGCAGGGCCTTGGGACAGAGCTACGAGCAGTACTTC | CASRALGQSYEQYF
NA | many | TRBJ1-6 | TRBV27 | TGTGCCAGCAGTTTTAAAGAGAAAGTCAATTCACCCCTCCACTTT | CASSFKEKVNSPLHF
TRBD2 | many | TRBJ2-7 | TRBV10-3 | TGTGCCACCCTTAGCGGGAGTCAGTACGAGCAGTACTTC | CATLSGSQYEQYF
NA | NA | TRBJ2-3 | TRBV7-3 | TGTGCCAGCAGCTCGACACAGGGTGATACGCAGTATTTT | CASSSTQGDTQYF
TRBD1 | medium-sized | TRBJ1-1 | TRBV7-2 | TGTGCCAGCAGCTCAAGGGGGACAGCGAACACTGAAGCTTTCTTT | CASSSRGTANTEAFF
TRBD1 | many | TRBJ2-2 | TRBV24-1 | TGTGCCACCAGTGATTTCGCAGGGGGGAACACCGGGGAGCTGTTTTTT | CATSDFAGGNTGELFF
NA | many | TRBJ2-7 | TRBV28 | TGTGCCAGCAGCGAACGGTACGAGCAGTACTTC | CASSERYEQYF
NA | large | TRBJ2-7 | TRBV7-2 | TGTGCCAGCAGCTTAATGGGGGGACCCTACGAGCAGTACTTC | CASSLMGGPYEQYF
NA | NA | TRBJ2-5 | TRBV6-6 | TGTGCCAGCAGCGATGGTCCCCGGACCCAGTACTTC | CASSDGPRTQYF
TRBD2 | NA | TRBJ2-5 | TRBV7-6 | TGTGCCAGCAGTCCCAGCGGGATCAGCACAGATACGCAGTACTTC | CASSPSGISTDTQYF
TRBD2 | many | TRBJ2-1 | TRBV5-3 | TGTGCCAGAAGCTTGGTCTCCCGCCTAGCGGTCTACAATGAGCAGTTCTTC | CARSLVSRLAVYNEQFF
NA | many | TRBJ2-1 | TRBV12-3/TRBV12-4 | TGTGCCAGCAGTTTAGCAGTTCGGAGGGAGCAGTTCTTC | CASSLAVRREQFF
TRBD2 | NA | TRBJ2-7 | TRBV5-3 | TGTGCCAGAAGCTTGGTCTCCCGCCTAGCGGTCTACAATGAGCAGTACTTC | CARSLVSRLAVYNEQYF
NA | few | TRBJ1-2 | TRBV13 | TGTGCCAGCAGTCAATTTGGACTGGGGCGGCGCTATGGCTACACCTTC | CASSQFGLGRRYGYTF
NA | few | TRBJ1-1 | TRBV7-9 | TGTGCCAGCAGCCCCCCTAAGGTCCGGACTGAAGCTTTCTTT | CASSPPKVRTEAFF
NA | many | TRBJ1-1 | TRBV24-1 | TGTGCCACCAGCTATCAGAGTGAAGCTTTCTTT | CATSYQSEAFF
NA | many | TRBJ2-7 | TRBV19 | TGTGCCAGTAGCCAGGGCTACGAGCAGTACTTC | CASSQGYEQYF
NA | many | TRBJ1-5 | TRBV5-6 | TGTGCCAGCAGCCCCCGGGGGGGGCTTAGCAATCAGCCCCAGCATTTT | CASSPRGGLSNQPQHF
TRBD1 | NA | TRBJ2-7 | TRBV5-6 | TGTGCCAGCAGCTTGGTGGGGGACAGCTACGAGCAGTACTTC | CASSLVGDSYEQYF
NA | NA | TRBJ2-3 | TRBV7-6 | TGTGCCAGCAGCTTAGTACAGACGTCATGGAGCACAGATACGCAGTATTTT | CASSLVQTSWSTDTQYF
NA | many | TRBJ1-4 | TRBV6-1 | TGTGCCAGCAGTGAATGGGACACTAATGAAAAACTGTTTTTT | CASSEWDTNEKLFF
NA | NA | TRBJ2-1 | TRBV7-2 | TGTGCCAGCAGCCCGACACCGCAGGGCAATGAGCAGTTCTTC | CASSPTPQGNEQFF
NA | medium-sized | TRBJ2-5 | TRBV7-2 | TGTGCCAGCAGTCCAGACGCAGGGGCCCAGTACTTC | CASSPDAGAQYF
NA | many | TRBJ1-5 | TRBV19 | TGTGCCAGTAGTATCGCTGTCTATAGCAATCAGCCCCAGCATTTT | CASSIAVYSNQPQHF
NA | medium-sized | TRBJ2-1 | TRBV7-2 | TGTGCCAGCAGCACCCGAACCGACAATGAGCAGTTCTTC | CASSTRTDNEQFF
TRBD1 | NA | TRBJ1-5 | TRBV2 | TGTGCCAGCAGTGCGGTCCAGGACAGGGGGCAGCCCCAGCATTTT | CASSAVQDRGQPQHF
TRBD1 | few | TRBJ1-1 | TRBV24-1 | TGTGCCACCAGTGATTCCGGGACAGGGGTTGAAGCTTTCTTT | CATSDSGTGVEAFF
TRBD2 | NA | TRBJ2-6 | TRBV7-8 | TGTGCCAGCAGCTTGGGACTAGCGGGAGCTGGGGCCAACGTCCTGACTTTC | CASSLGLAGAGANVLTF
TRBD1 | many | TRBJ2-3 | TRBV4-2 | TGTGCCAGCAGCCCCTCCGACAGGGGCACAGATACGCAGTATTTT | CASSPSDRGTDTQYF
NA | NA | TRBJ2-2 | TRBV11-2 | TGTGCCAGCAGCTTAGATAGGGCCGGGGAGCTGTTTTTT | CASSLDRAGELFF
TRBD1 | many | TRBJ2-7 | TRBV5-4 | TGCGCCAGCAGCCAAGGGGGACAGGGATTCGAGCAGTACTTC | CASSQGGQGFEQYF
TRBD2 | many | TRBJ2-7 | TRBV12-3/TRBV12-4 | TGTGCCAGCAGTTTAGTGACTAGCGGGAGCTCCTACGAGCAGTACTTC | CASSLVTSGSSYEQYF
NA | NA | TRBJ1-3 | TRBV6-8 | TGTGCCAGCAGTGCTTACAGGGTTGGCACCATATATTTT | CASSAYRVGTIYF
TRBD1 | NA | TRBJ2-3 | TRBV6-8 | TGTGCCGGCAGCGTAGGACAGGGGGCAAGGGATACGCAGTATTTT | CAGSVGQGARDTQYF
TRBD2 | NA | TRBJ2-5 | TRBV12-5 | TGTGCTAGTGGTTTGGGACTAGCGGTCTCTGAGACCCAGTACTTC | CASGLGLAVSETQYF
TRBD2 | NA | TRBJ2-3 | TRBV7-2 | TGTGCCAGCAGCTTGTCTAGCGGGAGGTTCGATACGCAGTATTTT | CASSLSSGRFDTQYF
TRBD2 | many | TRBJ2-1 | TRBV5-6 | TGTGCCAGCAGCTTGGTGGCGGGAGGCAGCTCCTACAATGAGCAGTTCTTC | CASSLVAGGSSYNEQFF